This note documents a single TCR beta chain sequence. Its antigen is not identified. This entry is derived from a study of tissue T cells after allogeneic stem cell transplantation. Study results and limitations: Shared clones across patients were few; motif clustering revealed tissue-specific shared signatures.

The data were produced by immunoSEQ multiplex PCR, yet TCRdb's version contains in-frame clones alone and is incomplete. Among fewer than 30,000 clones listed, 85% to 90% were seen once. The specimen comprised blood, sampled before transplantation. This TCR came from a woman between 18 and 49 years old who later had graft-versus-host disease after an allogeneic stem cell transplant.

The CDR3 sequence: CASSENSEIDSGANVLTF. The CDR3 coding sequence is TGTGCCAGCAGTGAAAATTCGGAGATAGACTCTGGGGCCAACGTCCTGACTTTC. V and J are TRBV6-4 and TRBJ2-6; D unclear. The CDR3 loop spans 18 amino acids. The V end lost 3 bases, the J end lost 0 bases, and 15 bases lay between the germline ends. From germline, CDR1 is MRHNA and CDR2 SNTAGT.